A selection of T cell receptor beta chains follows, all from one sample in a study of blood T cell repertoires in COVID-19. The data were produced by immunoSEQ multiplex PCR, yet TCRdb's version contains in-frame clones alone and is incomplete. The table records 100,000 to 150,000 clones, 65% to 90% of them present only once. Sequencing used peripheral blood. These receptors were obtained from a woman older than 75 with acute or convalescent COVID-19. CDR3s include the opening cysteine and the closing phenylalanine or tryptophan. The order of the fields is V gene, CDR3 length, J gene, CDR3 protein.

TRBV4-1	16	TRBJ1-2	CASSQVGGGKAYGYTF
TRBV5-1	13	TRBJ2-5	CASRAGPLETQYF
TRBV28	15	TRBJ1-6	CASTQGNSYNSPLHF
TRBV5-4	15	TRBJ2-6	CATLDSGTGANVLTF
TRBV2	15	TRBJ1-3	CASGAAGRSGNTIYF
TRBV27	16	TRBJ1-5	CASNPLGRGSNQPQHF
TRBV5-8	16	TRBJ1-2	CASSQVWTRANYGYTF
TRBV7-9	14	TRBJ1-1	CASSPPGGNTEAFF
TRBV29-1	11	TRBJ1-2	CSVEVGGGYTF
TRBV3-1/TRBV3-2	13	TRBJ1-1	CATKTDLNTEAFF
TRBV5-1	13	TRBJ1-1	CASSSQVNTEAFF
TRBV19	16	TRBJ2-3	CASSIAWTGGPDTQYF
TRBV6-2/TRBV6-3	17	TRBJ2-2	CASSYSIRQGAGGELFF
TRBV5-1	15	TRBJ1-1	CASSLGSIGNTEAFF
TRBV4-3	15	TRBJ1-2	CASSHPSWGFDGYTF
TRBV7-9	14	TRBJ1-1	CARFEGTLNTEAFF
TRBV5-1	16	TRBJ2-3	CASSSGTGGGTDTQYF
TRBV10-2	15	TRBJ2-2	CASRPGGLNTGELFF
TRBV7-9	16	TRBJ2-1	CASSLGALTGSWKQFF
TRBV3-1/TRBV3-2	17	TRBJ1-6	CASSQAVPGMGNSPLHF
TRBV3-1/TRBV3-2	16	TRBJ1-2	CASSQDGGVPNYGYTF
TRBV6-6	16	TRBJ1-2	CASSYSLVTPFGGYTF
TRBV19	17	TRBJ2-2	CASSSYQGLADTGELFF
TRBV18	14	TRBJ2-7	CASSPGQGDYEQYF
TRBV4-3	15	TRBJ1-1	CASSQGQRMNTEAFF
TRBV4-2	16	TRBJ1-2	CASSQGSLKGAEGYTF
TRBV5-5	11	TRBJ2-5	CASSLAETQYF
TRBV2	15	TRBJ2-3	CASRADRRITDTQYF
TRBV5-1	14	TRBJ2-1	CASSLATGGNEQFF
TRBV6-2/TRBV6-3	17	TRBJ1-3	CASSTRQRGSSGNTIYF
TRBV28	14	TRBJ1-4	CASTLTGGAEKLFF
TRBV6-1	17	TRBJ1-2	CASSEARRQGGAYGYTF
TRBV15	15	TRBJ1-4	CATSRDTGTVEKLFF
TRBV11-2	14	TRBJ2-7	CASSQTSGEVEQYF
TRBV3-1/TRBV3-2	17	TRBJ2-3	CASSQIRSGGNTDTQYF
TRBV11-2	16	TRBJ1-1	CASSLGPVRGRLEAFF
TRBV7-9	17	TRBJ1-2	CASSGRLGQGAWGGYTF
TRBV24-1	14	TRBJ2-2	CATSVPGQQGELFF
TRBV5-1	15	TRBJ2-7	CASSPDRGFSYEQYF
TRBV6-5	15	TRBJ1-2	CASSYSMTGGYGYTF
TRBV18	12	TRBJ2-1	CASSQGLNEQFF
TRBV5-1	14	TRBJ1-1	CASSLRSLNTEAFF
TRBV7-7	15	TRBJ2-1	CASSINRDTYNEQFF
TRBV28	14	TRBJ1-4	CASYKTGDNEKLFF
TRBV6-5	13	TRBJ1-2	CASTPLLDYGYTF